This T cell receptor beta chain was obtained from a study of OX40 agonist ivuxolimab in advanced cancers. Study details: Patients were dosed with the agonistic anti-OX40 (CD134) antibody ivuxolimab.

Autoimmune disease history or systemic immunosuppression excluded patients. V lost 7 bases to trimming and J lost 5 bases, with 11 bases between them. The CDR3 loop spans 12 amino acids. From germline, CDR1 is MNHNS and CDR2 SASEGT. The assay was immunoSEQ multiplex PCR, and TCRdb's table has in-frame clones only and misses some. The sample lists under 100,000 clones; roughly 89% were seen once. Whole-study results and caveats: Within 6 weeks, CD4+ and CD8+ blood T cells expanded clonally at 0.1 to 3.0 mg/kg. Relative to CD4+, CD8+ T cells held more expanded clones on average.

Comment on this clone: Its antigen is as yet unknown.

The genes are TRBV6-1 and TRBJ2-5; D is unclear. The receptor comes from an adult with an advanced solid tumor such as melanoma, head and neck, liver or kidney cancer. Sequences were derived from CD4+ or CD8+ T cells sorted from blood, sampled in a trial of the OX40 agonist ivuxolimab. The DNA of the CDR3 is TGTGCCAGCATGGTGGGTTGGGAGACCCAGTACTTC. It codes for CASMVGWETQYF.